This T cell receptor (beta chain) was found in a study of blood T cell repertoires in COVID-19. Across the study: Nucleic acid was either cDNA or gDNA, and it came from T cells, B-cell-depleted T cells, or PBMCs.

Under the authors' procedure: From reference gene primer amplification, estimates of nucleated cell counts were derived. TCRdb's copy holds only in-frame clones and misses some; the assay was immunoSEQ multiplex PCR. That table is the source of V, J and clone size, and D and trimming were worked out from the DNA. The sample holds 20,000 to 25,000 clones, approximately 84% seen once. The CDR3 consists of 14 residues. V lost 7 bases to trimming and J lost 6 bases; unmatched junction nucleotides: 6. CDR1 and CDR2 from the germline V gene are SQVTM and ANQGSEA. The specimen sequenced was peripheral blood. This receptor was taken from a man aged 45-65 years with active COVID-19. The chain is built from TRBV29-1 and TRBJ2-1, with 13 bases fitting TRBD2. CDR3 loop: CSGVLAGGLNEQFF. The CDR3 DNA sequence: TGCAGCGGGGTACTAGCGGGGGGGCTCAATGAGCAGTTCTTC.